This T cell receptor (beta chain) was identified in a study of cytomegalovirus exposure and HLA in healthy donors. Study summary: HLA-typed donors contributed around 88 million unique TCRs, which were held in an early data release. Whole-study results and caveats: The records held CMV serostatus as the only immune exposure information. Researchers reported in a later analysis that a missense DCLRE1C variant was tied to TCR beta V- and J-gene trimming. In a later analysis, parvovirus B19, influenza, CMV and Epstein-Barr virus appeared linked to several top co-occurrence clusters.

It was with 60 Vbeta and 13 Jbeta primers that the PCR ran. Assay used: immunoSEQ multiplex PCR; TCRdb lists only in-frame clones, some missing. Across 130,000 or so clones, the top ten clones capture 2% to 2.5% of the sample. A remark on this clone: As yet, its antigen is unknown. A junction boundary mismatches the germline segment, possibly from a read error.

CDR1 is GTSNPN and CDR2 is SVGIG in the germline V gene (reference sequence). This CDR3 has 13 residues. This sequence joins TRBV30 and TRBJ2-1; a weak D match, TRBD2 (5 bases). Sequences were obtained from PBMCs. The receptor comes from a woman younger than 30 in good health and CMV-seronegative. CDR3: CAWSFSAYNGVIF. CDR3 in DNA: TGTGCCTGGAGCTTTAGCGCGTACAACGGGGTAATCTTC.